The 9 T cell receptor beta chains listed next were all sequenced from one sample in a study of cytomegalovirus exposure and HLA in healthy donors. The protocol was immunoSEQ multiplex PCR, while the TCRdb copy is restricted to in-frame clones and leaves out a portion. The top ten clones hold 2% of a sample with 200,000 to 250,000 clones, more than 75% of them seen once. The sequenced material came from PBMCs. The receptors come from a woman under 30 in good health and CMV-seropositive.

The chain joins TRBV7-9 to TRBJ1-1; D remains unclear. The germline V gene encodes CDR1 SEHNR and CDR2 FQNEAQ (reference sequence). V was trimmed by 1 base and J by 0 bases, leaving 12 bases between them. This CDR3 contains 16 residues. The CDR3 DNA follows: TGTGCCAGCAGCTTAGGGGTGGCGGGCGTGAACACTGAAGCTTTCTTT. Translated, it gives CASSLGVAGVNTEAFF.

This rearrangement joins TRBV29-1 to TRBJ1-2, with 8 positions matching TRBD1. V dropped 3 bases and J dropped 2; count of bases not matched to a gene: 11. CDR3 length: 16 amino acids. Per germline, CDR1 SQVTM and CDR2 ANQGSEA. The CDR3 DNA follows: TGCAGCGTTGATCGCGGCAGGGGGCGTTTGAACTATGGCTACACCTTC. Translated, it gives CSVDRGRGRLNYGYTF.

The chain joins TRBV28 to TRBJ2-7, with 7 positions matching TRBD1. CDR1 MDHEN and CDR2 SYDVKM come from the germline V gene. This CDR3 has 15 amino acids. After removal of 3 bases from V and 1 base from J, the junction contained 6 bases not matched to a gene. The CDR3 DNA follows: TGTGCCAGCAGTTTTAGTCGGGACAGATCCTACGAGCAGTACTTC. Its translation is CASSFSRDRSYEQYF. Filled out from reference TRBV28 and TRBJ2-7, the complete variable domain reads DVKVTQSSRYLVKRTGEKVFLECVQDMDHENMFWYRQDPGLGLRLIYFSYDVKMKEKGDIPEGYSVSREKKERFSLILESASTNQTSMYLCASSFSRDRSYEQYFGPGTRLTVT.

V and J are TRBV28 and TRBJ1-2; the D is unclear. There are 13 residues in the CDR3. V was trimmed by 11 bases and J by 2 bases, leaving 15 bases between them. Germline CDR1 MDHEN, CDR2 SYDVKM. For the CDR3, the DNA is TGTGCCTACAAAACTTCAGGAAACTATGGCTACACCTTC. It encodes CAYKTSGNYGYTF.

This clone has only one observation. The chain is built from TRBV18 and TRBJ2-5; TRBD2 matches 8 bases. The junction had 8 bases not matched to a gene; V was cut back by 6 bases and J by 5 bases. The V gene's germline CDR1 is KGHSH and CDR2 LQKENI. CDR3 length: 14 residues. CDR3 protein: CASSPTSGPETQYF. The CDR3 DNA reads TGTGCCAGCTCTCCTACTAGCGGCCCGGAGACCCAGTACTTC.

This clone was recorded once. The chain carries TRBV12-5 and TRBJ2-2; 8 positions match TRBD2. Trimming at V came to 2 bases and at J to 4 bases, leaving 6 bases not matched to a gene. Germline V gene data show CDR1 as LGHNT and CDR2 as FRNRAP. The CDR3 is made up of 16 amino acids. For the CDR3, the DNA is TGTGCTAGTGGTTTGAGTCGGGAGGGCCCCACCGGGGAGCTGTTTTTT. Its translation: CASGLSREGPTGELFF.

V gene TRBV29-1 combines with J gene TRBJ2-5, with a weak D call TRBD2 (5 bases). The CDR3 sequence is 14 residues long. V dropped 5 bases and J dropped 1 base, with 14 bases sitting between them. CDR1 is SQVTM and CDR2 is ANQGSEA in the germline V gene. CDR3 sequence: CSVMARLRQETQYF. Here the CDR3 DNA reads TGCAGCGTTATGGCGAGACTACGCCAAGAGACCCAGTACTTC.

The chain carries TRBV27 and TRBJ2-7; 11 positions match TRBD2. Germline loops: CDR1 MNHEY, CDR2 SMNVEV (reference sequence). Unmatched junction bases numbered 6, after V lost 5 bases and J lost 6 bases. The CDR3 totals 14 residues. The CDR3 DNA is TGTGCCAGCAGTCTACTAGCGGGAGTGCCCGAGCAGTACTTC. Amino acid sequence: CASSLLAGVPEQYF.

The rearrangement uses TRBV5-1 and TRBJ1-4; weak D call: TRBD1 (5 bases). The germline V gene encodes CDR1 SGHRS and CDR2 YFSETQ. V was cut by 0 bases and J by 2 bases, with 17 bases left in between. The CDR3 consists of 18 residues. DNA of the CDR3: TGCGCCAGCAGCTTGGAAGGGGCGCCCGGGGGGACTAATGAAAAACTGTTTTTT. Translated: CASSLEGAPGGTNEKLFF.